These 21 T cell receptor beta chains share one sample of origin, sequenced in a study of radiotherapy plus CTLA-4 blockade in lung cancer. This table comes from immunoSEQ multiplex PCR, and its TCRdb copy is limited to in-frame clones, with some not included. The data show tens of thousands of clones, 78% seen once. Here the sequenced sample was peripheral blood, taken from a patient treated with radiotherapy plus ipilimumab. The receptors come from a human donor with non-small cell lung cancer who had a complete response to radiotherapy plus ipilimumab.

The rearrangement joins TRBV29-1 to TRBJ2-6; D is perhaps TRBD2 (6 bases). Germline V gives CDR1 SQVTM, CDR2 ANQGSEA. Trimming removed 6 bases from V and 0 bases from J, with 12 bases in between. The CDR3 runs 15 residues. The CDR3: CSVGGAFSGANVLTF. CDR3 coding DNA: TGCAGCGTCGGCGGGGCCTTCTCTGGGGCCAACGTCCTGACTTTC.

Only a few counts were recorded for this clone. The chain uses TRBV10-1 and TRBJ2-5, with D tentatively TRBD2 (6 bases). Germline CDR1 reads WNHNN; CDR2 reads SYGVQD (reference sequence). V was clipped by 4 bases and J by 2 bases, with 26 bases between them. The length of the CDR3 is 19 residues. The CDR3 loop is CASSGDNPRTRDSQETQYF. The CDR3 DNA reads as TGCGCCAGCAGTGGAGACAACCCCAGAACCCGGGACTCTCAAGAGACCCAGTACTTC.

This clone was seen a few times. CDR3 nucleotide sequence: TGTGCCAGCAGTCGGGACAAGAACACTGAAGCTTTCTTT. Amino acid sequence: CASSRDKNTEAFF. This chain connects TRBV6-1 to TRBJ1-1; a possible D gene is TRBD1 (6 bases). V was trimmed by 5 bases and J by 1 base, leaving 8 bases between them. The germline V gene has CDR1 MNHNS and CDR2 SASEGT. This CDR3 contains 13 residues.

The chain has TRBV2 and TRBJ1-6; maybe TRBD1 (5 bases). Germline loops: CDR1 SNHLY, CDR2 FYNNEI. The CDR3 length is 18 residues. V dropped 3 bases and J dropped 0 bases, with 15 bases sitting between them. DNA of the CDR3: TGTGCCAGCAGTGAGGTGGGGACCTCGAGCTCCTATAATTCACCCCTCCACTTT. It yields the protein CASSEVGTSSSYNSPLHF.

The chain couples TRBV19 to TRBJ1-5, with TRBD1 as a possible D gene (5 bases). V lost 3 bases and J lost 1, with 10 bases in between. This CDR3 region has 15 residues. The germline V gene has CDR1 LNHDA and CDR2 SQIVND (reference sequence). Here the CDR3 DNA reads TGTGCCAGTAGTATCTCAAGGGGCAGCAATCAGCCCCAGCATTTT. Its translation is CASSISRGSNQPQHF.

This clone has a handful of counts. V usage is TRBV7-9 and J usage is TRBJ2-1, with 8 nucleotides matching TRBD2. CDR3 length: 18 residues. After removal of 5 bases from V and 1 base from J, the junction contained 13 bases not matched to a gene. Germline lookup yields CDR1 SEHNR and CDR2 FQNEAQ (reference sequence). The CDR3 region has the DNA TGTGCCAGCAGCCAATCTAGGGGACTAGACTCTTCCTACAATGAGCAGTTCTTC. Protein sequence: CASSQSRGLDSSYNEQFF.

This clone showed up just a few times. The chain has TRBV2 and TRBJ1-5; possibly TRBD1 for D (6 bases). This CDR3 has 12 residues. CDR1 and CDR2 from the germline V gene are SNHLY and FYNNEI. Deletions cut 7 bases from V and 4 bases from J, with 8 bases between. The CDR3 loop is CASTRGNQPQHF. As DNA, the CDR3 is TGTGCCAGCACCAGGGGAAATCAGCCCCAGCATTTT.

By sample share, this clone is medium-sized (0.01 to 0.1%). CDR3 coding DNA: TGTGCCAGCAGCCCGACACTCTCCTACGAGCAGTACTTC. Translation gives CASSPTLSYEQYF. This rearrangement joins TRBV7-9 to TRBJ2-7; no clear D gene. V lost 5 bases to trimming and J lost 0 bases, with 8 bases between them. Germline V gene lookup returns CDR1 SEHNR and CDR2 FQNEAQ (reference sequence). This CDR3 comprises 13 residues.

Concerning this clone itself: Compared with germline, one end of the junction differs, possibly owing to a read error. The rearrangement joins TRBV5-1 to TRBJ2-1; TRBD2 matches 11 bases. Germline values: CDR1 SGHRS, CDR2 YFSETQ. The CDR3 spans 16 residues. The CDR3 region is CARSWDIAGGYNEQFF. The CDR3 nucleotides are TGCGCCCGCAGCTGGGATATAGCGGGGGGGTACAATGAGCAGTTCTTC.

V gene TRBV11-3 combines with J gene TRBJ2-2; D possibly corresponds to TRBD2 (5 bases). Trimming took 5 bases from V and 2 from J, leaving 9 bases between them. The V gene's germline CDR1 is SGHNT and CDR2 YENEEA. This CDR3 contains 14 residues. The CDR3 is CASSATRNTGELFF. The CDR3, as DNA: TGTGCCAGCAGCGCAACTAGAAACACCGGGGAGCTGTTTTTT.

This clone was detected only a few times. This chain joins TRBV10-3 and TRBJ1-1; D not certain. V was cut by 8 bases and J by 1 base, with 8 bases left in between. The CDR3 loop spans 12 amino acids. Germline assignment: CDR1 ENHRY and CDR2 SYGVKD. The CDR3 loop reads CAIGRENTEAFF. The CDR3 nucleotides read TGTGCCATCGGACGTGAGAACACTGAAGCTTTCTTT.

The chain is built from TRBV6-1 and TRBJ2-1, with 12 positions matching TRBD2. Unmatched junction bases numbered 2, after V lost 4 bases and J lost 7 bases. The CDR3 loop spans 14 amino acids. Per germline, CDR1 MNHNS and CDR2 SASEGT. CDR3 sequence: CASSGGTSGNEQFF. CDR3 nucleotide sequence: TGTGCCAGCAGTGGCGGGACTAGCGGGAATGAGCAGTTCTTC.

CDR3: CASSPAVGDTQYF. Written as DNA, the CDR3 is TGTGCCAGCTCACCGGCGGTGGGAGATACGCAGTATTTT. J is TRBJ2-3 and V is TRBV18; D is unresolved. Trimming took 3 bases from V and 5 from J, leaving 9 bases between them. CDR3 length: 13 residues. The germline V gene has CDR1 KGHSH and CDR2 LQKENI.

This chain links TRBV5-3 with TRBJ2-3; D is undetermined. TRBV5-3 is reported as an ORF; its role is uncertain. The CDR3 has 15 amino acids. V was pared by 4 bases and J by 6 bases, with 18 bases between. This chain's CDR3 is CARSGPDRVPDTQYF. CDR3 nucleotide sequence: TGTGCCAGAAGCGGACCGGACCGGGTCCCTGATACGCAGTATTTT.

The V and J genes are TRBV5-1 and TRBJ2-3; D is unresolved. This CDR3 comprises 11 residues. The ends were cut back, 5 bases at V and 2 bases at J, with 3 bases in the middle. Germline-derived CDR1 and CDR2 are SGHRS and YFSETQ. The CDR3 is CASRYTDTQYF. The CDR3 DNA is TGCGCCAGCAGATACACAGATACGCAGTATTTT. The full variable domain, with the rest looked up from reference TRBV5-1 and TRBJ2-3, is KAGVTQTPRYLIKTRGQQVTLSCSPISGHRSVSWYQQTPGQGLQFLFEYFSETQRNKGNFPGRFSGRQFSNSRSEMNVSTLELGDSALYLCASRYTDTQYFGPGTRLTVL.

The chain carries TRBV27 and TRBJ1-6, with unresolved D. In germline, CDR1 is MNHEY, CDR2 SMNVEV (reference sequence). The CDR3 spans 14 residues. V lost 6 bases to trimming and J lost 4 bases, with 10 bases between them. CDR3 region: CASRGGGYNSPLHF. In DNA, the CDR3 is TGTGCCAGCAGGGGAGGAGGGTATAATTCACCCCTCCACTTT.

The CDR3 sequence is CASSQMRIYYNEQFF. CDR3 nucleotide sequence: TGCGCCAGCAGCCAAATGCGGATATACTACAATGAGCAGTTCTTC. This chain links TRBV4-1 with TRBJ2-1; D remains ambiguous. Trimming removed 2 bases at V and 3 bases at J, with 11 bases between. The germline V gene encodes CDR1 MGHRA and CDR2 YSYEKL. The CDR3 is 15 amino acids.

This clone was found once. J is TRBJ2-5 and V is TRBV18; the D gene is possibly TRBD2 (5 bases). The V and J ends lost 0 bases and 5 bases respectively, with 16 bases between them. The CDR3 consists of 16 residues. CDR1 KGHSH and CDR2 LQKENI come from the germline V gene. The DNA for the CDR3 is TGTGCCAGCTCACCACCAGGCCGATCTTCGGGGGAGACCCAGTACTTC. Protein product: CASSPPGRSSGETQYF.

Only a few counts were recorded for this clone. V and J are TRBV7-8 and TRBJ1-5; D gene unclear. Germline lookup yields CDR1 SGHVS and CDR2 FQNEAQ. The CDR3 contains 15 residues. With 2 bases removed from V and 3 bases from J, the gap between germline ends came to 11 bases. Here the CDR3 DNA reads TGTGCCAGCAGCTTAACCTCCTTCTCCAATCAGCCCCAGCATTTT. As protein: CASSLTSFSNQPQHF.

The chain employs TRBV6-5 and TRBJ1-5; D call uncertain. The CDR3 contains 13 residues. The germline V and J ends were trimmed by 8 bases and 0 bases, with 8 bases remaining between them. Germline V gene lookup returns CDR1 MNHEY and CDR2 SVGAGI. This CDR3 is CASAQVSNQPQHF. DNA of the CDR3: TGTGCCAGCGCGCAGGTTAGCAATCAGCCCCAGCATTTT.

This clone was counted only a few times. Here the CDR3 reads CAWSGSSYNSPLHF. Here the CDR3 DNA reads TGTGCCTGGAGTGGGAGCTCCTATAATTCACCCCTCCACTTT. The rearrangement joins TRBV30 to TRBJ1-6; no clear D. V lost 1 base and J lost 0, with 4 bases in between. The CDR3 spans 14 residues. Per germline, CDR1 GTSNPN and CDR2 SVGIG (reference sequence). Based on the CDR3 plus reference TRBV30 and TRBJ1-6, the full variable domain is SQTIHQWPATLVQPVGSPLSLECTVEGTSNPNLYWYRQAAGRGLQLLFYSVGIGQISSEVPQNLSASRPQDRQFILSSKKLLLSDSGFYLCAWSGSSYNSPLHFGNGTRLTVT.